This TCR beta chain was retrieved from a study of blood T cell repertoires in COVID-19. Study information: COVID-19 samples from acute and convalescent phases originated in the United States, Italy and Spain.

With V trimmed by 11 bases and J by 2 bases, 7 bases remained unmatched. Germline V lookup: CDR1 KGHDR, CDR2 SFDVKD. The CDR3 is made up of 14 amino acids. Method: immunoSEQ multiplex PCR; TCRdb's copy keeps in-frame clones and lacks some. The data show 100,000 to 150,000 clones, roughly 85% seen once. Sequencing input: peripheral blood. This chain uses TRBV24-1 with TRBJ2-2; 7 bases fit TRBD2. This receptor was identified in a man aged 80 or over with active or convalescent COVID-19. The CDR3 bases are TGTGCCATCCGCGGGAGCGAAAACACCGGGGAGCTGTTTTTT. Translated: CAIRGSENTGELFF.